This entry lists 18 T cell receptor beta chains sequenced from one sample in a study of blood T cell repertoires in COVID-19. Data came from immunoSEQ multiplex PCR; TCRdb stores just in-frame clones and leaves some out. The profile covers some 48,000 clones, with about nine tenths appearing a single time and around 3% taken by the ten largest. The sequenced sample was peripheral blood. The receptors here all came from an elderly woman with COVID-19, enrolled during active disease.

This sequence joins TRBV28 and TRBJ1-5, with D hard to call. CDR1 and CDR2 (germline): MDHEN, SYDVKM. Trimming removed 5 bases from V and 6 bases from J, with 14 bases in between. This CDR3 is 14 amino acids long. CDR3 bases: TGTGCCAGCAGTCCCGGAGGGTCTGGTCAGCCCCAGCATTTT. Translating it yields CASSPGGSGQPQHF.

The V and J genes are TRBV3-1 (or the pseudogene TRBV3-2) and TRBJ1-1; D not resolved. Trimming removed 0 bases from V and 1 base from J, with 9 bases in between. Germline V gene sequence: CDR1 LGHDT, CDR2 YNNKEL (reference sequence). The CDR3 is made up of 15 amino acids. The CDR3 DNA follows: TGTGCCAGCAGCCAAGATTACGCGAGGAACACTGAAGCTTTCTTT. Its protein is CASSQDYARNTEAFF.

V is TRBV18 and J is TRBJ1-6; D is unresolved. The CDR3 consists of 14 residues. The germline V gene has CDR1 KGHSH and CDR2 LQKENI. Trimming took 2 bases from V and 8 from J, leaving 10 bases between them. The CDR3 nucleotides are TGTGCCAGCTCACCAGAGTCAAGCTATTCACCCCTCCACTTT. Encoded protein: CASSPESSYSPLHF.

The chain has TRBV30 and TRBJ1-1, with unresolved D. The CDR3 loop spans 13 amino acids. Germline assignment: CDR1 GTSNPN and CDR2 SVGIG (reference sequence). V shed 5 bases and J shed 1 base, with 11 bases lying between them. CDR3 DNA: TGTGCCTGGGGGAGCGGGAAGAACACTGAAGCTTTCTTT. Translated: CAWGSGKNTEAFF.

The chain couples TRBV6-5 to TRBJ1-4, with 9 bases fitting TRBD1. Per the germline V gene, CDR1 is MNHEY and CDR2 is SVGAGI. V was clipped by 9 bases and J by 0 bases; unmatched bases: 5. The CDR3 is made up of 15 amino acids. The CDR3 is CASRDRGTTNEKLFF. CDR3 DNA: TGTGCCAGTCGAGACAGGGGGACAACTAATGAAAAACTGTTTTTT.

This chain joins TRBV19 and TRBJ2-2, with 7 bases lining up with TRBD2. This CDR3 spans 15 amino acids. V shed 6 bases and J 0 bases; nucleotides not matched to a gene: 4. CDR1 is LNHDA and CDR2 is SQIVND in the germline V gene (reference sequence). The CDR3 spells CASRTSAANTGELFF. The CDR3 DNA is TGTGCCAGTAGAACTAGCGCCGCGAACACCGGGGAGCTGTTTTTT.

The V call is TRBV5-1, the J call TRBJ1-4, with 9 bases identical to TRBD1. There are 15 residues in the CDR3. Germline CDR1 SGHRS, CDR2 YFSETQ. With V trimmed by 4 bases and J by 8 bases, 9 bases remained unmatched. The CDR3 sequence is CASSRNRGQREKLFF. CDR3 DNA sequence: TGCGCCAGCAGCAGGAACAGGGGGCAGAGGGAAAAACTGTTTTTT.

The rearrangement links TRBV7-8 to TRBJ2-3; TRBD2 matches 8 bases. After removal of 5 bases from V and 3 bases from J, the junction contained 7 bases not matched to a gene. The CDR3 totals 15 residues. The germline V gene encodes CDR1 SGHVS and CDR2 FQNEAQ. CDR3 in amino acids: CASSPPGLETDTQYF. The CDR3, as DNA: TGTGCCAGCAGCCCGCCGGGACTAGAAACAGATACGCAGTATTTT. Full variable domain (remainder filled in from reference TRBV7-8 and TRBJ2-3): GAGVSQSPRYKVAKRGQDVALRCDPISGHVSLFWYQQALGQGPEFLTYFQNEAQLDKSGLPSDRFFAERPEGSVSTLKIQRTQQEDSAVYLCASSPPGLETDTQYFGPGTRLTVL.

This clone was seen a single time. CDR3 in amino acids: CASSPQPRDRGETEAFF. The CDR3 nucleotides are TGTGCCAGCAGCCCCCAACCGAGGGACAGGGGGGAGACTGAAGCTTTCTTT. This chain joins TRBV7-3 and TRBJ1-1, with TRBD1 matching over 11 bases. With V trimmed by 5 bases and J by 5 bases, 13 bases remained unmatched. CDR1 SGHTA and CDR2 FQGTGA come from the germline V gene. The length of the CDR3 is 17 residues.

This sequence joins TRBV5-1 and TRBJ2-7; 7 bases are shared with TRBD1. There are 14 residues in the CDR3. CDR1 and CDR2 from the germline V gene are SGHRS and YFSETQ. V shed 4 bases, J shed 4 bases, and the junction held 8 bases outside the gene matches. The CDR3 reads CASSTTGTAYEQYF. As DNA, the CDR3 is TGCGCCAGCAGCACCACCGGGACAGCATACGAGCAGTACTTC.

The chain carries TRBV9 and TRBJ2-2; 8 bases match TRBD1. CDR3 length: 16 residues. The V gene end was trimmed by 2 bases and the J gene end by 6 bases; junction bases not matched to a gene: 9. CDR1 is SGDLS and CDR2 is YYNGEE in the germline V gene. In DNA form, the CDR3 reads TGTGCCAGCAGCGTCGACGGACAGGGACGAGCCGGGGAGCTGTTTTTT. Translating gives CASSVDGQGRAGELFF.

This clone has only one observation. The rearrangement links TRBV19 to TRBJ2-3; D is perhaps TRBD2 (6 bases). Between the trimmed V and J ends, which lost 10 bases and 0 bases, there was a span of 26 bases. The CDR3 spans 18 residues. Germline V CDR1 and CDR2: LNHDA, SQIVND (reference sequence). CDR3 sequence: CATRKGRPSSSSTDTQYF. DNA of the CDR3: TGTGCCACCCGAAAGGGGAGGCCTAGCAGTTCTAGCACAGATACGCAGTATTTT.

This clone was seen once. This sequence joins TRBV7-9 and TRBJ2-2; D gene uncertain. The germline V and J ends were trimmed by 3 bases and 0 bases, with 8 bases remaining between them. This CDR3 has 15 amino acids. The germline V gene has CDR1 SEHNR and CDR2 FQNEAQ (reference sequence). Written as DNA, the CDR3 is TGTGCCAGCAGCTTTGGCTCCCCGAACACCGGGGAGCTGTTTTTT. Encoded protein: CASSFGSPNTGELFF.

This chain links TRBV30 with TRBJ2-3, with TRBD2 matching over 8 bases. The CDR3 runs 16 residues. V was pared by 0 bases and J by 3 bases, with 8 bases of the junction left unmatched. Germline CDR1 GTSNPN, CDR2 SVGIG (reference sequence). CDR3 sequence reads: CAWSVRGGGPTDTQYF. The DNA of the CDR3 is TGTGCCTGGAGTGTACGGGGCGGGGGGCCAACAGATACGCAGTATTTT.

In its sample, this clone was seen a few times. The chain employs TRBV3-1 (or the pseudogene TRBV3-2) and TRBJ1-2, with 8 bases matching TRBD1. V lost 1 base, J lost 8 bases, and 9 bases stayed unmatched. The CDR3 covers 15 residues. CDR1 is LGHDT, CDR2 YNNKEL, per germline (reference sequence). CDR3 DNA: TGTGCCAGCAGCCAAGTCCTCACAGGGGGATCCGGCTACACCTTC. Translated, it gives CASSQVLTGGSGYTF.

The chain links TRBV7-2 to TRBJ1-3, with 10 bases matching TRBD1. CDR1 and CDR2 (germline): SGHTA, FQGNSA. V gave up 0 bases and J gave up 7 bases; unmatched junction bases: 3. The length of the CDR3 is 15 residues. The CDR3 loop is CASSLAGQGWNTIYF. As DNA, the CDR3 is TGTGCCAGCAGCTTAGCGGGACAGGGGTGGAACACCATATATTTT.

This CDR3 is CASSQDTYTEAFF. The DNA for the CDR3 is TGTGCCAGTTCACAGGACACATACACTGAAGCTTTCTTT. V is TRBV19 and J is TRBJ1-1; tentatively, D is TRBD1 (5 bases). V lost 8 bases and J lost 3, with 13 bases in between. This CDR3 region has 13 residues. The germline CDR1 and CDR2 sequences are LNHDA and SQIVND (reference sequence).

This chain connects TRBV9 to TRBJ1-3, with TRBD1 identical over 9 bases. CDR1 and CDR2 from the germline V gene are SGDLS and YYNGEE. The CDR3 extends over 15 amino acids. Losses at the gene ends were 0 bases for V and 4 bases for J; bases not matched to a gene: 2. The CDR3 coding sequence is TGTGCCAGCAGCGTAGCGGGGACAGGGGGAAACACCATATATTTT. Protein product: CASSVAGTGGNTIYF. Together with reference TRBV9 and TRBJ1-3, the CDR3 gives the full variable domain: DSGVTQTPKHLITATGQRVTLRCSPRSGDLSVYWYQQSLDQGLQFLIQYYNGEERAKGNILERFSAQQFPDLHSELNLSSLELGDSALYFCASSVAGTGGNTIYFGEGSWLTVV.